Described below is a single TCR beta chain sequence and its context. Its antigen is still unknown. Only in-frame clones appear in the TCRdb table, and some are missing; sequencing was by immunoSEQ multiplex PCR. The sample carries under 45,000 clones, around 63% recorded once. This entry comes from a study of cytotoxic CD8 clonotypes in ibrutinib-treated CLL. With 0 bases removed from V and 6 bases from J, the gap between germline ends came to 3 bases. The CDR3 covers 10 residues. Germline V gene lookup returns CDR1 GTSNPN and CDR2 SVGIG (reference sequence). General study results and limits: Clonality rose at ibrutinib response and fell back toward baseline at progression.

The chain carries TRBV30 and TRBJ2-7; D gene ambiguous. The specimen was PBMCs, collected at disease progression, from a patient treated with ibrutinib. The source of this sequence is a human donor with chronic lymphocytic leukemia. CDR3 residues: CAWSVVEQYF. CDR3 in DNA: TGTGCCTGGAGTGTTGTCGAGCAGTACTTC.